A single sample is the source of the 22 T cell receptor beta chains below, sequenced in a study of T-cell reconstitution after alpha-beta-depleted transplantation in children. TCRbeta library preparation incorporated unique molecular identifiers. TCRdb reprocessed the PCR reads with MiXCR, giving one entry per CDR3 protein. Of fewer than 120,000 distinct CDR3 sequences in the sample, about 9.4% were seen once. Material: PBMCs from the stem cell graft donor, obtained from the stem cell graft. The receptors here all came from a human donor who donated a stem cell graft to a child with acute lymphoblastic leukemia.

This clonotype was seen many times. V and J are TRBV12-3 or TRBV12-4 and TRBJ2-3, with D possibly being TRBD2 (6 bases). The V end lost 2 bases, the J end lost 0 bases, and 12 bases lay between the germline ends. The CDR3 is made up of 16 amino acids. CDR3 bases: TGTGCCAGCAGTTTATTGGAGGGATGGAGCACAGATACGCAGTATTTT. Translated: CASSLLEGWSTDTQYF.

This chain joins TRBV18 and TRBJ1-1; no reliable D call. V gave up 3 bases and J gave up 1 base, with 9 bases separating them. The CDR3 is made up of 14 amino acids. From germline, CDR1 is KGHSH and CDR2 LQKENI. CDR3 coding DNA: TGTGCCAGCTCACCGAACAGACAGAACACTGAAGCTTTCTTT. Its protein product is CASSPNRQNTEAFF.

This clonotype was seen repeatedly, ten times or more. The rearrangement links TRBV27 to TRBJ1-5; D may be TRBD1 (5 bases). CDR3 size: 13 residues. From germline, CDR1 is MNHEY and CDR2 SMNVEV (reference sequence). Trimming stripped 5 bases from V and 9 bases from J, with 14 bases between. In DNA form, the CDR3 reads TGTGCCAGCAGTCGGACACGTTTTGGGCCCCAGCATTTT. It is translated as CASSRTRFGPQHF.

The table lists this clonotype with many counts. The chain recombines TRBV12-3 or TRBV12-4 with TRBJ1-2; 7 nucleotides match TRBD1. The V segment lost 9 bases and the J segment 2 bases; nucleotides outside the gene matches: 6. This CDR3 contains 13 residues. DNA for the CDR3: TGTGCCAGTACCCGACAGGGAAACTATGGCTACACCTTC. Translated: CASTRQGNYGYTF.

Ten or more counts support this clonotype. CDR3 in DNA: TGTGCCAGCAGTTACTGGGCAGGGCCCTCCTACAATGAGCAGTTCTTC. It yields the protein CASSYWAGPSYNEQFF. The V call is TRBV6-2 or TRBV6-3, the J call TRBJ2-1; TRBD1 is a possible D gene (5 bases). The germline V gene has CDR1 MNHEY and CDR2 SVGEGT. The CDR3 covers 16 residues. Trimming removed 1 base at V and 0 bases at J, with 10 bases between.

This clonotype was seen many times. The V call is TRBV21-1, the J call TRBJ2-1; TRBD2 is taken as the D call from the table, unchecked against the DNA. TRBV21-1 is labeled a pseudogene. CDR3 size: 16 residues. The CDR3 DNA reads TGTGCCAGCAGCAAACAGGAGGGGCATGGGGACAATGAGCAGTTCTTC. Its translation is CASSKQEGHGDNEQFF.

In its sample, this clonotype was seen many times. The genes are TRBV7-8 and TRBJ2-1; 8 positions agree with TRBD2. CDR1 and CDR2 (germline): SGHVS, FQNEAQ. CDR3 length: 16 amino acids. J gave up 0 bases and V 4 bases, and 5 bases lay outside the gene matches. CDR3 sequence reads: CASSSREGSSYNEQFF. CDR3 coding DNA: TGTGCCAGCAGCTCTCGGGAGGGAAGCTCCTACAATGAGCAGTTCTTC.

This clonotype occurred many times. This rearrangement joins TRBV18 to TRBJ2-1; a possible D gene is TRBD1 (5 bases). The ends were cut back, 3 bases at V and 0 bases at J, with 15 bases in the middle. The V gene's germline CDR1 is KGHSH and CDR2 LQKENI. The length of the CDR3 is 17 residues. This CDR3 reads CASSPRLGAVSYNEQFF. The CDR3 DNA is TGTGCCAGCTCACCTCGGCTTGGGGCGGTCTCCTACAATGAGCAGTTCTTC.

This clonotype was observed many times. The gene calls are TRBV20-1 and TRBJ2-3; D gene unclear. The CDR3 runs 14 residues. Trimming took off 1 base at V and 0 bases at J, with 8 bases between the two ends. Looked up from germline, CDR1 is DFQATT and CDR2 is SNEGSKA (reference sequence). The CDR3 reads CSARVPTSTDTQYF. The CDR3 coding sequence is TGCAGTGCTAGAGTGCCTACTAGCACAGATACGCAGTATTTT.

In this sample, this clonotype turned up many times. This rearrangement joins TRBV29-1 to TRBJ2-1, with 11 bases fitting TRBD1. CDR1 is SQVTM, CDR2 ANQGSEA, per germline. V lost 6 bases, J lost 12 bases, and 16 bases stayed unmatched. CDR3 length: 15 amino acids. The CDR3 coding sequence is TGCAGCGTGACCGAAGGGGACAGGGGGAGTCGGGGGCAGTTCTTC. Amino acids: CSVTEGDRGSRGQFF.

This clonotype appeared many times. In nucleotides, the CDR3 is TGCGCCAGCAGCGGACAGGGGATAAACTACGAGCAGTACTTC. This translates into CASSGQGINYEQYF. The chain carries TRBV5-1 and TRBJ2-7; TRBD1 agrees at 9 bases. This CDR3 contains 14 residues. Germline V gene sequence: CDR1 SGHRS, CDR2 YFSETQ. J was trimmed by 3 bases and V by 4 bases; bases with no gene match: 5.

This clonotype appeared many times. The chain has TRBV6-5 and TRBJ2-2; tentatively, D is TRBD2 (6 bases). The CDR3 is 15 residues long. With 5 bases removed from V and 6 bases from J, the gap between germline ends came to 16 bases. CDR1 MNHEY and CDR2 SVGAGI come from the germline V gene. CDR3 loop: CASSTERVRAGELFF. DNA for the CDR3: TGTGCCAGCAGTACCGAGCGGGTTCGGGCCGGGGAGCTGTTTTTT.

This clonotype was observed many times. The chain is built from TRBV12-3 or TRBV12-4 and TRBJ2-5, with TRBD1 as a possible D gene (6 bases). Trimming pared 4 bases from V and 0 bases from J, leaving 9 bases between. This CDR3 has 14 residues. Written as DNA, the CDR3 is TGTGCCAGCAGTTACGGACAGTACCAAGAGACCCAGTACTTC. Its translation is CASSYGQYQETQYF.

This clonotype was counted only a few times. A junction boundary mismatches the germline segment, possibly from a read error. This chain uses TRBV29-1 with TRBJ2-6, with D possibly TRBD1 on 5 matching bases. CDR3 length equals 16 residues. Germline lookup yields CDR1 SQVTM and CDR2 ANQGSEA. This chain's CDR3 is CSVEGLTSSGANGLTF. The DNA of the CDR3 is TGCAGCGTTGAGGGCCTCACCAGCTCTGGGGCCAACGGCCTGACTTTC.

At least ten counts were recorded for this clonotype. The chain is built from TRBV7-2 and TRBJ1-4; 7 bases align to TRBD1. Germline CDR1 is SGHTA and CDR2 is FQGNSA. Trimming cost V 0 bases and J 2 bases; bases outside gene matches: 9. CDR3 length: 18 residues. CDR3 coding DNA: TGTGCCAGCAGCTTAGCGCGAAGGGGGCGGTTGACTAATGAAAAACTGTTTTTT. As protein: CASSLARRGRLTNEKLFF.

At least ten counts were recorded for this clonotype. V gene TRBV7-9 combines with J gene TRBJ2-1; 8 nucleotides agree with TRBD2. Looked up from germline, CDR1 is SEHNR and CDR2 is FQNEAQ (reference sequence). This CDR3 spans 13 amino acids. The V and J ends lost 4 bases and 8 bases, in that order; junction bases with no gene match: 4. In DNA, the CDR3 is TGTGCCAGCAGCTATAGCGGGAAGGATGAGCAGTTCTTC. As protein: CASSYSGKDEQFF.

This clonotype was observed at least ten times. The chain recombines TRBV7-2 with TRBJ2-7; 10 nucleotides line up with TRBD1. The CDR3 runs 17 residues. V shed 0 bases, J shed 0 bases, and the junction held 5 bases outside the gene matches. Germline V CDR1 and CDR2: SGHTA, FQGNSA. Written as DNA, the CDR3 is TGTGCCAGCAGCTTAGCCGGGACAGGGGTTAACTCCTACGAGCAGTACTTC. Translation: CASSLAGTGVNSYEQYF. Full variable domain (remainder filled in from reference TRBV7-2 and TRBJ2-7): GAGVSQSPSNKVTEKGKDVELRCDPISGHTALYWYRQSLGQGLEFLIYFQGNSAPDKSGLPSDRFSAERTGGSVSTLTIQRTQQEDSAVYLCASSLAGTGVNSYEQYFGPGTRLTVT.

This clonotype was observed at least ten times. This chain joins TRBV7-2 and TRBJ2-2, with D possibly matching TRBD2 (7 bases). The length of the CDR3 is 15 residues. Between the trimmed V and J ends, which lost 5 bases and 4 bases, there was a span of 14 bases. Germline CDR1 reads SGHTA; CDR2 reads FQGNSA. The chain's CDR3 is CASSQWGGGTGELFF. In DNA, the CDR3 is TGTGCCAGCAGCCAGTGGGGGGGCGGCACCGGGGAGCTGTTTTTT.

This clonotype was found many times. The chain couples TRBV4-3 to TRBJ2-7; 7 bases agree with TRBD2. CDR1 is LGHNA, CDR2 YSLEER, per germline. The ends lost 2 bases at V and 6 bases at J; junction bases unmatched: 10. The CDR3 contains 15 residues. In DNA, the CDR3 is TGCGCCAGCAGCCAACACGGTGGCGGGAGTGGCGAGCAGTACTTC. This codes for CASSQHGGGSGEQYF.

This clonotype was found many times. V and J are TRBV7-2 and TRBJ2-2; no clear D gene. V was trimmed by 5 bases and J by 1 base, leaving 14 bases between them. CDR1 SGHTA and CDR2 FQGNSA come from the germline V gene. The CDR3 loop spans 16 amino acids. CDR3 DNA sequence: TGTGCCAGCAGCCCTCCGATTGGCGAGAACACCGGGGAGCTGTTTTTT. This gives the protein CASSPPIGENTGELFF. Drawing the rest from reference TRBV7-2 and TRBJ2-2, the complete variable domain is GAGVSQSPSNKVTEKGKDVELRCDPISGHTALYWYRQSLGQGLEFLIYFQGNSAPDKSGLPSDRFSAERTGGSVSTLTIQRTQQEDSAVYLCASSPPIGENTGELFFGEGSRLTVL.

This clonotype was recorded at least ten times. This sequence joins TRBV12-3 or TRBV12-4 and TRBJ1-5; tentatively, D is TRBD1 (6 bases). V dropped 7 bases and J dropped 6 bases, with 22 bases sitting between them. The CDR3 sequence is 16 residues long. The CDR3 DNA reads TGTGCCAGCACCCTAGGGACACCCACTTCTGCTCAGCCCCAGCATTTT. Amino acid sequence: CASTLGTPTSAQPQHF.

This clonotype was seen repeatedly, ten times or more. This sequence joins TRBV11-3 and TRBJ2-2; D unresolved. The CDR3 covers 14 residues. Germline CDR1 and CDR2: SGHNT and YENEEA. Trimming pared 3 bases from V and 0 bases from J, leaving 5 bases between. CDR3 sequence (DNA): TGTGCCAGCAGCTTCGGATCGAACACCGGGGAGCTGTTTTTT. Translating it yields CASSFGSNTGELFF.